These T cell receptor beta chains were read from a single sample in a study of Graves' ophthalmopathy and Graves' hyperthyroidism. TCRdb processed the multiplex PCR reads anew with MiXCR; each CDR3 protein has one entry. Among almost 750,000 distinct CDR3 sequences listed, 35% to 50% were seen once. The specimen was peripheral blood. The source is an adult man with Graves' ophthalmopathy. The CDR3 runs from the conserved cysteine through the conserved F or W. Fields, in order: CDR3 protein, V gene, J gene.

CDR3 protein: CASSFSAGGQETQYF
V gene: TRBV5-4
J gene: TRBJ2-5

CDR3 protein: CAGSRSTYEQYF
V gene: TRBV10-1
J gene: TRBJ2-7

CDR3 protein: CASSFRTSYEQYF
V gene: TRBV12-3/TRBV12-4
J gene: TRBJ2-7

CDR3 protein: CASRNRGADTGELFF
V gene: TRBV7-3
J gene: TRBJ2-2

CDR3 protein: CASSSSITDTQYF
V gene: TRBV11-1
J gene: TRBJ2-3

CDR3 protein: CASKLGGGTEAFF
V gene: TRBV5-1
J gene: TRBJ1-1

CDR3 protein: CASSRYRGRTGELFF
V gene: TRBV7-2
J gene: TRBJ2-2

CDR3 protein: CASSFTGTGNGYTF
V gene: TRBV2
J gene: TRBJ1-2

CDR3 protein: CSVRGTSGGQETQYF
V gene: TRBV29-1
J gene: TRBJ2-5

CDR3 protein: CASSLRGLSEQYF
V gene: TRBV7-9
J gene: TRBJ2-7

CDR3 protein: CASSEQGAEAF
V gene: TRBV19
J gene: TRBJ2-6

CDR3 protein: CASSIQGDNYGYTF
V gene: TRBV9
J gene: TRBJ1-2

CDR3 protein: CATSRDGTGDTEAFF
V gene: TRBV15
J gene: TRBJ1-1

CDR3 protein: CASRPGGGSETQYF
V gene: TRBV11-2
J gene: TRBJ2-5

CDR3 protein: CASRAGTSGSYEQYF
V gene: TRBV2
J gene: TRBJ2-7

CDR3 protein: CATSAIYEQYF
V gene: TRBV24-1
J gene: TRBJ2-7

CDR3 protein: CASSQGALGEQYF
V gene: TRBV7-9
J gene: TRBJ2-7

CDR3 protein: CASSVGLDPDQPQHF
V gene: TRBV9
J gene: TRBJ1-5

CDR3 protein: CASGTYVGEAFF
V gene: TRBV9
J gene: TRBJ1-1

CDR3 protein: CASSLDGTGGHSPLHF
V gene: TRBV5-4
J gene: TRBJ1-6

CDR3 protein: CASSEDYRDRAETQYF
V gene: TRBV10-2
J gene: TRBJ2-5

CDR3 protein: CASSWTGLNSPLHF
V gene: TRBV7-2
J gene: TRBJ1-6

CDR3 protein: CASSTRSGTSVHEQYF
V gene: TRBV10-2
J gene: TRBJ2-7

CDR3 protein: CSAKQGAGTQYF
V gene: TRBV20-1
J gene: TRBJ2-5

CDR3 protein: CASSFTAGLAGSNTGELFF
V gene: TRBV7-9
J gene: TRBJ2-2

CDR3 protein: CASSERSRSPLHF
V gene: TRBV25-1
J gene: TRBJ1-6

CDR3 protein: CSRTGEYGYTF
V gene: TRBV29-1
J gene: TRBJ1-2

CDR3 protein: CASSQDRNNSPLHF
V gene: TRBV5-4
J gene: TRBJ1-6

CDR3 protein: CASSEWDRYEQYF
V gene: TRBV2
J gene: TRBJ2-7

CDR3 protein: CAWSVSQNSPLHF
V gene: TRBV30
J gene: TRBJ1-6

CDR3 protein: CASSTDGGAGTEAFF
V gene: TRBV5-1
J gene: TRBJ1-1

CDR3 protein: CASASGAQETQYF
V gene: TRBV6-6
J gene: TRBJ2-5

CDR3 protein: CAITHDNTEAFF
V gene: TRBV10-3
J gene: TRBJ1-1